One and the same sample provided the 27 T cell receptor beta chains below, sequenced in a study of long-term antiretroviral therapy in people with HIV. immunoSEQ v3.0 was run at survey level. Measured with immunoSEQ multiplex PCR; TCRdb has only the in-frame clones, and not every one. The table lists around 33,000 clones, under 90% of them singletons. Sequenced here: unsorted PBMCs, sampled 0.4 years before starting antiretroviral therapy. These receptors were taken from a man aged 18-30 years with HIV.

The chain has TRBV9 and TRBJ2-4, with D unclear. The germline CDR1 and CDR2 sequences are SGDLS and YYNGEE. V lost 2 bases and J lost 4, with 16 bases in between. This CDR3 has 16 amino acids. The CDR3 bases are TGTGCCAGCAGCGTGTTTGGTCTGGCCGGGAAAAACATTCAGTACTTC. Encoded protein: CASSVFGLAGKNIQYF.

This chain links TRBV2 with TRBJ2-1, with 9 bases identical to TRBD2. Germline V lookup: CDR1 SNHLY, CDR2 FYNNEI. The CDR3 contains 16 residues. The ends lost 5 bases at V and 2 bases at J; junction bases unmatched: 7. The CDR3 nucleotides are TGTGCCAGCAGTCCGGTCGGCGGGGGGGCCTACAATGAGCAGTTCTTC. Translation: CASSPVGGGAYNEQFF. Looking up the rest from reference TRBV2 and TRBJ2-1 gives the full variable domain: EPEVTQTPSHQVTQMGQEVILRCVPISNHLYFYWYRQILGQKVEFLVSFYNNEISEKSEIFDDQFSVERPDGSNFTLKIRSTKLEDSAMYFCASSPVGGGAYNEQFFGPGTRLTVL.

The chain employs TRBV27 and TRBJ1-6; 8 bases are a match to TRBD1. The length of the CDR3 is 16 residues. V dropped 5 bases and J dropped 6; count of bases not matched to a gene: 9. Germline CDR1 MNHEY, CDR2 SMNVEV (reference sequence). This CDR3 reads CASSPPRGRSNSPLHF. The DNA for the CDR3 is TGTGCCAGCAGTCCTCCCAGGGGGCGAAGTAATTCACCCCTCCACTTT.

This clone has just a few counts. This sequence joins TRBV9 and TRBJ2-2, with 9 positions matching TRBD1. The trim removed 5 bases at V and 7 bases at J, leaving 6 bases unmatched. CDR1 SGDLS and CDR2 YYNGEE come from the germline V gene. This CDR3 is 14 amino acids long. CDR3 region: CASRGTGRNGELFF. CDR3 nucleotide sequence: TGTGCCAGCAGAGGGACAGGGCGGAACGGGGAGCTGTTTTTT.

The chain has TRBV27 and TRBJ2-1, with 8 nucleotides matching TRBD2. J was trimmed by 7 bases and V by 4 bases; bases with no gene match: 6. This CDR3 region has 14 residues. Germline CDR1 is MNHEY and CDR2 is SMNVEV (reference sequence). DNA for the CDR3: TGTGCCAGCAGTTCGGGGGGGCTATTGAATGAGCAGTTCTTC. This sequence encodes CASSSGGLLNEQFF.

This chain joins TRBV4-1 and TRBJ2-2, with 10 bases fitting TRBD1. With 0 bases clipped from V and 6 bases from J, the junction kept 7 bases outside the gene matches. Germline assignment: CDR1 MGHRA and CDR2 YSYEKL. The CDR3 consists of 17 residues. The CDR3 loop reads CASSQDGTGALAGELFF. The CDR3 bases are TGCGCCAGCAGCCAAGATGGGACAGGGGCCCTCGCCGGGGAGCTGTTTTTT.

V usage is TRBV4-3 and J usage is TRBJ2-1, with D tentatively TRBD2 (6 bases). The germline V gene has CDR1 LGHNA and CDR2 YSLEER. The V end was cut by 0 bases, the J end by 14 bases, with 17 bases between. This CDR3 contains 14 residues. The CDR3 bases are TGCGCCAGCAGCCAAGATGGGTCCTGGAGGGGTAAGTTCTTC. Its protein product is CASSQDGSWRGKFF.

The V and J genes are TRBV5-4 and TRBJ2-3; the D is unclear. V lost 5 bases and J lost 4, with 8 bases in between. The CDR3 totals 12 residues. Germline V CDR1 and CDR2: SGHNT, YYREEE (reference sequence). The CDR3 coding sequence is TGTGCCAGCAGTTTCACAGCAGATACGCAGTATTTT. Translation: CASSFTADTQYF. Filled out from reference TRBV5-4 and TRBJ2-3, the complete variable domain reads ETGVTQSPTHLIKTRGQQVTLRCSSQSGHNTVSWYQQALGQGPQFIFQYYREEENGRGNFPPRFSGLQFPNYSSELNVNALELDDSALYLCASSFTADTQYFGPGTRLTVL.

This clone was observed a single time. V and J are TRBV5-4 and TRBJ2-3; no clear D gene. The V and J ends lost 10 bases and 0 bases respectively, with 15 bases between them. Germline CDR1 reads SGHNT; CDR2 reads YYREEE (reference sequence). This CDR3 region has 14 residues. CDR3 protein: CALRESTSTDTQYF. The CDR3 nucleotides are TGTGCCCTTCGAGAGAGTACTAGCACAGATACGCAGTATTTT.

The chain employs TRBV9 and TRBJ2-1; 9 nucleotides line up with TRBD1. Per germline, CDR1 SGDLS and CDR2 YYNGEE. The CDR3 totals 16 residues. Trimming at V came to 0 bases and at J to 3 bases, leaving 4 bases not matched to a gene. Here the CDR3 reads CASSVDGTGYYNEQFF. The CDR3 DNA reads TGTGCCAGCAGCGTAGACGGGACAGGGTACTACAATGAGCAGTTCTTC.

CDR3 nucleotides: TGTGCCAGCTCACCACCCGATAGCCCCTACGAGCAGTACTTC. The encoded protein is CASSPPDSPYEQYF. The chain links TRBV18 to TRBJ2-7; no reliable D call. Germline CDR1 reads KGHSH; CDR2 reads LQKENI. CDR3 size: 14 residues. The V end was cut by 0 bases, the J end by 2 bases, with 8 bases between.

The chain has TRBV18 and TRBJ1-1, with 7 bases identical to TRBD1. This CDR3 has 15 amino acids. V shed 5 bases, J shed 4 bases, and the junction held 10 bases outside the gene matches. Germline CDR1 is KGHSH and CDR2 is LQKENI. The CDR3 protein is CASSGIQGPGTEAFF. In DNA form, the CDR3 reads TGTGCCAGCTCAGGGATACAGGGGCCGGGCACTGAAGCTTTCTTT. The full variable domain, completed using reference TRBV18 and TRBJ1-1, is NAGVMQNPRHLVRRRGQEARLRCSPMKGHSHVYWYRQLPEEGLKFMVYLQKENIIDESGMPKERFSAEFPKEGPSILRIQQVVRGDSAAYFCASSGIQGPGTEAFFGQGTRLTVV.

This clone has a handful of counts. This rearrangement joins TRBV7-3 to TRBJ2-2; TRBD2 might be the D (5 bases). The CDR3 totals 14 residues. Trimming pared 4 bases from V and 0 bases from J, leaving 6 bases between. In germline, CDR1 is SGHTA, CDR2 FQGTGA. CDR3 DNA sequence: TGTGCCAGCAGCTCCGGGACGAACACCGGGGAGCTGTTTTTT. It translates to CASSSGTNTGELFF.

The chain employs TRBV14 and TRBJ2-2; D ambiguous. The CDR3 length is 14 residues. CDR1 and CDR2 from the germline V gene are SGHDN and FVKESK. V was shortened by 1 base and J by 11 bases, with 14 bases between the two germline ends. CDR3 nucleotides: TGTGCCAGCAGCCAAGGCTTGGGTGGGCACGAGCTGTTTTTT. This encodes CASSQGLGGHELFF.

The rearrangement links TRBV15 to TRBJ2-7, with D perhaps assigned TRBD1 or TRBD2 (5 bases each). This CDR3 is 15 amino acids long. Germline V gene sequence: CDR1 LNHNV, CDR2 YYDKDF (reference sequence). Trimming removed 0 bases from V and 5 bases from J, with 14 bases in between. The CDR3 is CATSRDPGASHEQYF. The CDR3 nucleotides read TGTGCCACCAGCAGAGATCCCGGGGCGTCCCACGAGCAGTACTTC.

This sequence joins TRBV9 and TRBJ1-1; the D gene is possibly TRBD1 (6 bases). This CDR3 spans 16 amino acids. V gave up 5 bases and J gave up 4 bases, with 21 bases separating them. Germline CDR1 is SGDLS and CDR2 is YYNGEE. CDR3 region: CASRGDTGLESTEAFF. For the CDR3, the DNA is TGTGCCAGCAGGGGGGACACAGGGTTGGAGAGCACTGAAGCTTTCTTT.

CDR3 amino acids: CASSAGHLSYEQYF. The CDR3 coding sequence is TGTGCCAGCAGCGCCGGACACCTATCCTACGAGCAGTACTTC. The J gene is TRBJ2-7, the V gene TRBV7-9; perhaps TRBD1 as D (5 bases). Per germline, CDR1 SEHNR and CDR2 FQNEAQ (reference sequence). V gave up 5 bases and J gave up 1 base, with 12 bases separating them. This CDR3 is built from 14 residues. The variable domain in full, with the rest retrieved from reference TRBV7-9 and TRBJ2-7, is DTGVSQNPRHKITKRGQNVTFRCDPISEHNRLYWYRQTLGQGPEFLTYFQNEAQLEKSRLLSDRFSAERPKGSFSTLEIQRTEQGDSAMYLCASSAGHLSYEQYFGPGTRLTVT.

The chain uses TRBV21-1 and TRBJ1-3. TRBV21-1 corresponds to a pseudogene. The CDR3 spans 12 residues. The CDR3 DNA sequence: TGTGCCAGCCGGGGTTCCGGAAACACCATATATTTT. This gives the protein CASRGSGNTIYF.

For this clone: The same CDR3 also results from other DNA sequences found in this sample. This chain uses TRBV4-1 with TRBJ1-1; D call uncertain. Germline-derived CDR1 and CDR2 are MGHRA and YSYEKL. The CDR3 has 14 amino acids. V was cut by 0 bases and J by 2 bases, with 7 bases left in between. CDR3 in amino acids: CASSQERGNTEAFF. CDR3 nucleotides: TGCGCCAGCAGCCAAGAGCGAGGCAACACTGAAGCTTTCTTT.

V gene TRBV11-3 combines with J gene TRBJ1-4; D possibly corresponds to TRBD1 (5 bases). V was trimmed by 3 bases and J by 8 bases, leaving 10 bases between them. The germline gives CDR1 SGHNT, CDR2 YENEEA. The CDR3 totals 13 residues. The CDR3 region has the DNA TGTGCCAGCAGCTTTGGGGGGAGGGAAAAACTGTTTTTT. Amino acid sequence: CASSFGGREKLFF.

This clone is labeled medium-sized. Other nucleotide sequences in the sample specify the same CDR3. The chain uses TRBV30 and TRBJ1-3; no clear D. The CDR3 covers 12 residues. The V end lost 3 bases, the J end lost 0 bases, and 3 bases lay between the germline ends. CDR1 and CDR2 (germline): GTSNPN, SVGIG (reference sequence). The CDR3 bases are TGTGCCTGGAGGGGCTCTGGAAACACCATATATTTT. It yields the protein CAWRGSGNTIYF.

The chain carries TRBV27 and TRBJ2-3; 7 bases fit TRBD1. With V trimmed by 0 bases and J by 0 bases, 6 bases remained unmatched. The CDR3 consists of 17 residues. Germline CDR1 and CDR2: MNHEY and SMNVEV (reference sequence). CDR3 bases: TGTGCCAGCAGTTTATCGTCAGGGGGTTCTAGCACAGATACGCAGTATTTT. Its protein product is CASSLSSGGSSTDTQYF.

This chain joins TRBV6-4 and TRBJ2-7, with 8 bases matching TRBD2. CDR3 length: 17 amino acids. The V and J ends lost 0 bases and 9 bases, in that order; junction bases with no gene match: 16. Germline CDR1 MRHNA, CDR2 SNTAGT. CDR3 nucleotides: TGTGCCAGCAGTGACTCGAGTAGGGGTAGCGGGAATCCCGGGCAGTACTTC. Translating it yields CASSDSSRGSGNPGQYF.

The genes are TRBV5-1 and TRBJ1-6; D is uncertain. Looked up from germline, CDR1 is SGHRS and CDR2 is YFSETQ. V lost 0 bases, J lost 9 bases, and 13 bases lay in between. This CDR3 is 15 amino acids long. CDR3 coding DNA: TGCGCCAGCAGCTTGGGGGTGGGAGTACCTTCACCCCTCCACTTT. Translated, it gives CASSLGVGVPSPLHF.

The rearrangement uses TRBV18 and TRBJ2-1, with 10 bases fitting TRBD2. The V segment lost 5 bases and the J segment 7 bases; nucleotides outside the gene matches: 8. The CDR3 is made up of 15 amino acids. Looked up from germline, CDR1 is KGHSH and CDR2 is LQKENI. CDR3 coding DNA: TGTGCCAGCTCAGCCCCAGCGGGGGGGCAAAATGAGCAGTTCTTC. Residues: CASSAPAGGQNEQFF.

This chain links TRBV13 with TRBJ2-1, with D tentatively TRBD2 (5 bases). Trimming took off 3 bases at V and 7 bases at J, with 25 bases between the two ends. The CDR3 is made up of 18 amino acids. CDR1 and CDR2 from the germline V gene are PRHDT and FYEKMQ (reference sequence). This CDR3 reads CASSFYEGDHPRSNEQFF. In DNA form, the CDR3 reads TGTGCCAGCAGCTTCTACGAGGGAGACCACCCAAGATCTAATGAGCAGTTCTTC.

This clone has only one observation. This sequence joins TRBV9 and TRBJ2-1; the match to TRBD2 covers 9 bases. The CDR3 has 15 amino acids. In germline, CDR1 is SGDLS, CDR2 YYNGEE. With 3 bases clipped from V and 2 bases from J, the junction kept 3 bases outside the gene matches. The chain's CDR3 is CASSASGTTYNEQFF. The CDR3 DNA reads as TGTGCCAGCAGCGCTAGCGGGACGACCTACAATGAGCAGTTCTTC. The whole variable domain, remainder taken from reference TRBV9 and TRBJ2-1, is DSGVTQTPKHLITATGQRVTLRCSPRSGDLSVYWYQQSLDQGLQFLIQYYNGEERAKGNILERFSAQQFPDLHSELNLSSLELGDSALYFCASSASGTTYNEQFFGPGTRLTVL.